This T cell receptor beta chain was sequenced in a study of technical replicates of blood from a few donors. Germline CDR1 and CDR2: MRHNA and SNTAGT. This CDR3 is 12 amino acids long. Trimming took 0 bases from V and 4 from J, leaving 3 bases between them. Clones were read by immunoSEQ multiplex PCR, and TCRdb kept only the in-frame ones, dropping some. This repertoire shows about 48,000 clones, approximately 90% found once; its top ten account for 3.9%. The receptor comes from a human donor in good health. Some clones in this sample may be carry-over from other donors' samples. The material sequenced was PBMCs. The J gene is TRBJ1-2, the V gene TRBV6-4; D uncertain. CDR3 sequence (DNA): TGTGCCAGCAGTGACTCTCGCTATGGCTACACCTTC. Translating gives CASSDSRYGYTF.